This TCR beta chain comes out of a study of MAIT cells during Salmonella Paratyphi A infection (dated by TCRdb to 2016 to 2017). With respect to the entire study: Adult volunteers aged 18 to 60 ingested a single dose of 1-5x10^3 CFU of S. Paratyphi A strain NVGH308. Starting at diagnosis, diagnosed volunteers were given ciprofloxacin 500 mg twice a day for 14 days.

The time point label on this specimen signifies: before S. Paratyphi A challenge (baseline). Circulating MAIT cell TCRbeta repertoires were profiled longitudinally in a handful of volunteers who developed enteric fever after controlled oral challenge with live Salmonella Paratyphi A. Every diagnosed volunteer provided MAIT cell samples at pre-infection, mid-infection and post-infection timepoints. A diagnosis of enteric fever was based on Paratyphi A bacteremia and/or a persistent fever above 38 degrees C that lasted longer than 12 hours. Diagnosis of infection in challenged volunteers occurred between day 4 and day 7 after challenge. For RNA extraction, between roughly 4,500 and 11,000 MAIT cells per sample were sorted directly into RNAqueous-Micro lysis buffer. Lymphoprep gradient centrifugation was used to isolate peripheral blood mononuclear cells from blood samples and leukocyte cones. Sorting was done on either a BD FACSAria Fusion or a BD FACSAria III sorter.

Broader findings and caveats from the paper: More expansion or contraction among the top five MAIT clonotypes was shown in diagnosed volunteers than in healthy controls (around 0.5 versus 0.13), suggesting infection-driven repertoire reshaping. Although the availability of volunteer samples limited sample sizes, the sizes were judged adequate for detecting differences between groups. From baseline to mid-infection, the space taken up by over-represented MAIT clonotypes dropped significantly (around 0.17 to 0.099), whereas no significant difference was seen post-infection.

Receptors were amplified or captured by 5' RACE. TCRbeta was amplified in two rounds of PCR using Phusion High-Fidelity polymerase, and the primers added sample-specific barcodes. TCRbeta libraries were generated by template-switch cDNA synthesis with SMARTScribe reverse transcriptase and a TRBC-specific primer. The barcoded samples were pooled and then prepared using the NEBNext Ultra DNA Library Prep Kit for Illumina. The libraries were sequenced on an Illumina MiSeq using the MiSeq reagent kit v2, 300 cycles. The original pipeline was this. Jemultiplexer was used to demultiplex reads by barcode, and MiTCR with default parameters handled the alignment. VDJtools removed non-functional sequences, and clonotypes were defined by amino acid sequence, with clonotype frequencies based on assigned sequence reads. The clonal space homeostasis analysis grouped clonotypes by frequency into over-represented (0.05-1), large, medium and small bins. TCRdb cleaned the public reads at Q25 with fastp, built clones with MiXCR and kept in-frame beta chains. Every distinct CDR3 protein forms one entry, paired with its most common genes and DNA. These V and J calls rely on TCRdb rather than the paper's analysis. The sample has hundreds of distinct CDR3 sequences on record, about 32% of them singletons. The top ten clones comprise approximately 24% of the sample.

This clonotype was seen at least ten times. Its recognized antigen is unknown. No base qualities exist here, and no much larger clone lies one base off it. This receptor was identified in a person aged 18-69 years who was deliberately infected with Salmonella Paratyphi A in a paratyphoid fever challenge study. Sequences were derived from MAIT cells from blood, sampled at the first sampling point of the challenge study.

The DNA is as follows: TGTGCCACCAGTGATTTGAGGGACACCGGGGAGCTGTTTTTT. Its product reads: CATSDLRDTGELFF. The chain is made from TRBV24-1 and TRBJ2-2, with no D gene named confidently. Inclusive of the bounding cysteine and phenylalanine, the CDR3 is 14 residues long. The sequence is cut down to CDR3 DNA, 42 bases in frame from base 1. In the germline V gene, CDR1 corresponds to KGHDR and CDR2 to SFDVKD. The germline ends are 4 bases apart after V is trimmed by 0 bases and J by 3 bases.